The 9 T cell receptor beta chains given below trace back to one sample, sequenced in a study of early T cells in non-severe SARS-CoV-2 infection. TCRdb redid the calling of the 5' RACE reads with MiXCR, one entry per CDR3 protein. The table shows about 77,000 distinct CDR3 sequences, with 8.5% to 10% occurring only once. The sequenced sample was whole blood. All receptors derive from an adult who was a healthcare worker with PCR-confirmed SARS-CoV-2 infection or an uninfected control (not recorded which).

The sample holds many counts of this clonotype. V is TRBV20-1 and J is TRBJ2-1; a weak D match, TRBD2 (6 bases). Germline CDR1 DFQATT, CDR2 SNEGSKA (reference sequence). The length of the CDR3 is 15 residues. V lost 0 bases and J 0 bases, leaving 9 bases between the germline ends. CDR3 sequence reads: CSARDLASSYNEQFF. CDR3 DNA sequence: TGCAGTGCTAGAGATCTAGCGAGCTCCTACAATGAGCAGTTCTTC.

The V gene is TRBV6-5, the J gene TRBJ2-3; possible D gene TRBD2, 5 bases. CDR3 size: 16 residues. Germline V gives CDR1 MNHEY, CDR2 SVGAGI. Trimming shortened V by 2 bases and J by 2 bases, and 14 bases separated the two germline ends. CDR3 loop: CASSYRPGSLTDTQYF. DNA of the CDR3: TGTGCCAGCAGTTACCGACCGGGGAGTCTCACAGATACGCAGTATTTT.

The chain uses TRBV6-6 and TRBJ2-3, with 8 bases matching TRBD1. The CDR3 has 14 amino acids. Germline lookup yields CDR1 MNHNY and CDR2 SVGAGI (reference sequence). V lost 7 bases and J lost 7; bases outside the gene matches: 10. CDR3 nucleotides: TGTGCCAGCACCTTGGACAGGGTGAGGCATACGCAGTATTTT. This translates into CASTLDRVRHTQYF.

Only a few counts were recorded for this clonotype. In nucleotides, the CDR3 is TGTGCCAGCAGGCCGTATGGGACAGACACCGGGGAGCTGTTTTTT. This codes for CASRPYGTDTGELFF. The V and J genes are TRBV3-1 and TRBJ2-2; 7 nucleotides agree with TRBD1. The CDR3 contains 15 residues. V gave up 6 bases and J gave up 3 bases; unmatched junction bases: 7. Germline CDR1 and CDR2: LGHDT and YNNKEL (reference sequence).

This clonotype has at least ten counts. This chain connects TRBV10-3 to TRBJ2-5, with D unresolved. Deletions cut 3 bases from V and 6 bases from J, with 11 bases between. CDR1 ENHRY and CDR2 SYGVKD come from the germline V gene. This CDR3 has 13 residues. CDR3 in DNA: TGTGCCATCAGTGACGGAATAGGACAGACCCAGTACTTC. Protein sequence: CAISDGIGQTQYF.

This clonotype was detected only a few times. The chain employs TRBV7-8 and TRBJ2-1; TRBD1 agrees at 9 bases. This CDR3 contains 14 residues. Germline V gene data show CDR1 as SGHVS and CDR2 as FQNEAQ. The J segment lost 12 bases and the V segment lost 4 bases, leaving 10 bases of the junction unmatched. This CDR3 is CASSSVPGQGVQFF. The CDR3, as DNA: TGTGCCAGCAGCTCCGTTCCGGGACAGGGTGTGCAGTTCTTC.

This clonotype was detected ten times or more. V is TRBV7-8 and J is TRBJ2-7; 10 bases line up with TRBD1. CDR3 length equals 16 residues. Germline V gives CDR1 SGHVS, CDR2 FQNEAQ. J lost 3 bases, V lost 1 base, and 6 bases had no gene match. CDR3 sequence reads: CASSLVGTGAVYEQYF. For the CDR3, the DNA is TGTGCCAGCAGCTTAGTGGGGACAGGGGCCGTCTACGAGCAGTACTTC.

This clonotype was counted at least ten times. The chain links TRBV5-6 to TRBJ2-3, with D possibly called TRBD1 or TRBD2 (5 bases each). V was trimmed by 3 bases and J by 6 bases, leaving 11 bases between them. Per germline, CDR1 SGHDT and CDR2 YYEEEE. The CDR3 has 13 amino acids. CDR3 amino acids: CASSYQGTDTQYF. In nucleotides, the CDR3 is TGTGCCAGCAGCTATCAAGGGACCGATACGCAGTATTTT.

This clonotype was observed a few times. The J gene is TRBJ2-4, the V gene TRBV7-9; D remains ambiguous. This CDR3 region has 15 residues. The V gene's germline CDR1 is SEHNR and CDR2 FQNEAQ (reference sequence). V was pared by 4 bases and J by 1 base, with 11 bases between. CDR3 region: CASSYPTHAKNIQYF. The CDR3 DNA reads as TGTGCCAGCAGCTACCCTACGCATGCCAAAAACATTCAGTACTTC. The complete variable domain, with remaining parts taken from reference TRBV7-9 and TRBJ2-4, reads DTGVSQNPRHKITKRGQNVTFRCDPISEHNRLYWYRQTLGQGPEFLTYFQNEAQLEKSRLLSDRFSAERPKGSFSTLEIQRTEQGDSAMYLCASSYPTHAKNIQYFGAGTRLSVL.